This TCR beta chain was captured in a study of beta chain features in type 1 diabetes. Study overall: Roughly 110,000,000 sorted cells were examined across all samples.

The study's findings and limits: Type 1 diabetes patients showed fewer insertions and more deletions at VDJ junctions. No resolution was reached here on whether HLA type influences TCRB rearrangement. TCRB repertoires of naive, central memory and Treg cells appeared more similar among patients than among healthy donors.

As every portion of the isolated RNA was reverse transcribed, the sequencing read expressed TCRB transcripts. The repertoire was sequenced with immunoSEQ multiplex PCR; TCRdb's copy has only in-frame clones and lacks some. The sample consists of some 160,000 clones, approximately 9.9% of them appearing once. This clone occurred a few times. Its target is not known. From germline, CDR1 is SGHRS and CDR2 YFSETQ. With 6 bases removed from V and 1 base from J, the gap between germline ends came to 13 bases. The CDR3 consists of 14 residues. The specimen was central memory CD4+ T cells from blood. This receptor was identified in a woman aged 18-35 years in good health. The chain uses TRBV5-1 and TRBJ1-1; a possible D gene is TRBD1 (6 bases). In DNA, the CDR3 is TGCGCCAGCACCACGGACAGAAGGAACACTGAAGCTTTCTTT. Its protein product is CASTTDRRNTEAFF.